The rows below give T cell receptor beta chains drawn from one sample of a study of blood T cell repertoires in COVID-19. The assay was immunoSEQ multiplex PCR, and TCRdb's table has in-frame clones only and misses some. The repertoire includes roughly 34,000 clones, over 75% of them detected once, and more than 13% sits in the top ten. Sequences were obtained from peripheral blood. The receptors come from a man in his sixties with active COVID-19. The CDR3 runs from the conserved cysteine through the conserved F or W. A D gene is named only where the DNA matches it firmly. Clone size is not always given. Where it is, it says once, few, many or a class for expanded clones.

V gene: TRBV5-4; D gene: TRBD2; clone size: NA; J gene: TRBJ2-2; CDR3 DNA: TGTGCCAGCAGCCCGGGGACTAGCGGCGAGAACACCGGGGAGCTGTTTTTT; CDR3 protein: CASSPGTSGENTGELFF
V gene: TRBV5-1; D gene: TRBD2; clone size: NA; J gene: TRBJ2-1; CDR3 DNA: TGCGCCAGCAGCTTGGGCACTAGCGGCTACAATGAGCAGTTCTTC; CDR3 protein: CASSLGTSGYNEQFF
V gene: TRBV6-5; D gene: NA; clone size: NA; J gene: TRBJ2-1; CDR3 DNA: TGTGCCAGCAGTTATAGCCGCTCCTACAATGAGCAGTTCTTC; CDR3 protein: CASSYSRSYNEQFF
V gene: TRBV5-1; D gene: NA; clone size: NA; J gene: TRBJ2-1; CDR3 DNA: TGCGCCAGCAGCTTGGTCTGGAGCAGATCAAACAATGAGCAGTTCTTC; CDR3 protein: CASSLVWSRSNNEQFF
V gene: TRBV19; D gene: NA; clone size: NA; J gene: TRBJ1-2; CDR3 DNA: TGTGCCAGCCTATCCACGGCGCGACTCTGGGATGGCTACACCTTC; CDR3 protein: CASLSTARLWDGYTF
V gene: TRBV28; D gene: TRBD1; clone size: NA; J gene: TRBJ1-5; CDR3 DNA: TGTGCCAGCAGTTTACAGGGGGTTCGGACAGCGCCCCAGCATTTT; CDR3 protein: CASSLQGVRTAPQHF
V gene: TRBV6-4; D gene: TRBD2; clone size: NA; J gene: TRBJ2-2; CDR3 DNA: TGTGCCAGCTCGCCAGCGGGAGGCACCGGGGAGCTGTTTTTT; CDR3 protein: CASSPAGGTGELFF
V gene: TRBV27; D gene: NA; clone size: NA; J gene: TRBJ1-2; CDR3 DNA: TGTGCCAGCAGTACTTTACACAGCTATGGCTACACCTTC; CDR3 protein: CASSTLHSYGYTF
V gene: TRBV6-5; D gene: NA; clone size: once; J gene: TRBJ2-1; CDR3 DNA: TGTGCCAGCAGTTACTCGGGCAGCAATGAGCAGTTCTTC; CDR3 protein: CASSYSGSNEQFF
V gene: TRBV30; D gene: NA; clone size: NA; J gene: TRBJ1-6; CDR3 DNA: TGTGCCTGGAGTCCACGACAAGGGGTTAATTCACCCCTCCACTTT; CDR3 protein: CAWSPRQGVNSPLHF
V gene: TRBV3-1/TRBV3-2; D gene: NA; clone size: NA; J gene: TRBJ2-1; CDR3 DNA: TGTGCCAGCAGTCGACAGACTAGCTCGAGGGGGGATGAGCAGTTCTTC; CDR3 protein: CASSRQTSSRGDEQFF
V gene: TRBV28; D gene: TRBD1; clone size: NA; J gene: TRBJ1-2; CDR3 DNA: TGTGCCAGCAGTCAAGAGAGGGGGCGCAGCTATGGCTACACCTTC; CDR3 protein: CASSQERGRSYGYTF
V gene: TRBV20-1; D gene: TRBD1; clone size: few; J gene: TRBJ1-5; CDR3 DNA: TGCAGTGCTAGTTCGGGACAGGGGATCCATCAGCCCCAGCATTTT; CDR3 protein: CSASSGQGIHQPQHF
V gene: TRBV5-1; D gene: TRBD2; clone size: NA; J gene: TRBJ2-7; CDR3 DNA: TGCGCCAGCAGCTTGGGAGAGGAGCTTAGCCTCGGGAGGGCCTTCTACGAGCAGTACTTC; CDR3 protein: CASSLGEELSLGRAFYEQYF
V gene: TRBV19; D gene: NA; clone size: NA; J gene: TRBJ2-4; CDR3 DNA: TGTGCCAGTAGTATCTGGTCGACAAAGGACAAAAACATTCAGTACTTC; CDR3 protein: CASSIWSTKDKNIQYF
V gene: TRBV21-1; D gene: NA; clone size: NA; J gene: TRBJ2-7; CDR3 DNA: TGTGCCAGCAGCAAAGGGCAGAACATCTACGAGCAGTACTTC; CDR3 protein: CASSKGQNIYEQYF
V gene: TRBV5-6; D gene: TRBD2; clone size: once; J gene: TRBJ2-3; CDR3 DNA: TGTGCCAGCAGCTCGGGACTAGCGGTTAGCACAGATACGCAGTATTTT; CDR3 protein: CASSSGLAVSTDTQYF
V gene: TRBV2; D gene: NA; clone size: NA; J gene: TRBJ2-2; CDR3 DNA: TGTGCCAGCAGGAAAACAGGGACCGGGGAGCTGTTTTTT; CDR3 protein: CASRKTGTGELFF
V gene: TRBV7-9; D gene: NA; clone size: NA; J gene: TRBJ1-4; CDR3 DNA: TGTGCCAGCAGCATGGGGAGCCCCCGCCCTGGGAGTGAAAAACTGTTTTTT; CDR3 protein: CASSMGSPRPGSEKLFF
V gene: TRBV19; D gene: TRBD1; clone size: NA; J gene: TRBJ1-4; CDR3 DNA: TGTGCCAGTAACGGGAGGGGGCAACGCCTGACTAATGAAAAACTGTTTTTT; CDR3 protein: CASNGRGQRLTNEKLFF
V gene: TRBV7-2; D gene: NA; clone size: NA; J gene: TRBJ1-3; CDR3 DNA: TGTGCCAGCAGCTTAGCTGGCGGCAGGGCAGGAAACACCATATATTTT; CDR3 protein: CASSLAGGRAGNTIYF
V gene: TRBV18; D gene: TRBD2; clone size: NA; J gene: TRBJ2-5; CDR3 DNA: TGTGCCAGCTCACAAGCGGGACTAGCGGGAGGCGCAGAGACCCAGTACTTC; CDR3 protein: CASSQAGLAGGAETQYF
V gene: TRBV11-2; D gene: TRBD2; clone size: NA; J gene: TRBJ2-3; CDR3 DNA: TGTGCCAGCAGCATGACTAGCAGATTAGTAACAGATACGCAGTATTTT; CDR3 protein: CASSMTSRLVTDTQYF
V gene: TRBV12-5; D gene: NA; clone size: NA; J gene: TRBJ2-5; CDR3 DNA: TGTGCTAGTGGCACCGACAGAAAAGAGACCCAGTACTTC; CDR3 protein: CASGTDRKETQYF
V gene: TRBV24-1; D gene: NA; clone size: NA; J gene: TRBJ2-5; CDR3 DNA: TGTGCCACCAGTGATGGTGGAGGGTGGGAGACCCAGTACTTC; CDR3 protein: CATSDGGGWETQYF
V gene: TRBV27; D gene: TRBD2; clone size: NA; J gene: TRBJ2-5; CDR3 DNA: TGTGCCAGCAGTTTATCGGTTAGCGAGGCTAGCGGGAGCCAAGAGACCCAGTACTTC; CDR3 protein: CASSLSVSEASGSQETQYF
V gene: TRBV6-1; D gene: TRBD1; clone size: NA; J gene: TRBJ2-5; CDR3 DNA: TGTGCCAGCAGTGATATCGACAGGGAAGAGACCCAGTACTTC; CDR3 protein: CASSDIDREETQYF
V gene: TRBV6-5; D gene: TRBD2; clone size: NA; J gene: TRBJ2-3; CDR3 DNA: TGTGCCAGCAGTTACTCGTCTAGCGGCAGCACAGATACGCAGTATTTT; CDR3 protein: CASSYSSSGSTDTQYF
V gene: TRBV29-1; D gene: TRBD2; clone size: NA; J gene: TRBJ2-7; CDR3 DNA: TGCAGCGTTGGGGGGACTAGCGGGAGGTCCTACGAGCAGTACTTC; CDR3 protein: CSVGGTSGRSYEQYF
V gene: TRBV10-3; D gene: TRBD1; clone size: NA; J gene: TRBJ1-1; CDR3 DNA: TGTGCCATCGGAGGACAGGCTGAAGCTTTCTTT; CDR3 protein: CAIGGQAEAFF
V gene: TRBV5-4; D gene: TRBD2; clone size: NA; J gene: TRBJ2-1; CDR3 DNA: TGTGCCAGCAGCTCGCCGGGGGGGCTCCCCTACAATGAGCAGTTCTTC; CDR3 protein: CASSSPGGLPYNEQFF
V gene: TRBV3-1/TRBV3-2; D gene: NA; clone size: NA; J gene: TRBJ2-7; CDR3 DNA: TGTGCCAGCAGCCGCTGGAGCGAGCAGTACTTC; CDR3 protein: CASSRWSEQYF
V gene: TRBV6-5; D gene: TRBD1; clone size: NA; J gene: TRBJ2-4; CDR3 DNA: TGTGCCAGCAATAAACAGGGGGGAGACATTCAGTACTTC; CDR3 protein: CASNKQGGDIQYF
V gene: TRBV30; D gene: TRBD1; clone size: NA; J gene: TRBJ1-2; CDR3 DNA: TGTGCCTGGAGAAGGGAGGGACAGGGAAACTATGGCTACACCTTC; CDR3 protein: CAWRREGQGNYGYTF
V gene: TRBV11-2; D gene: TRBD1; clone size: NA; J gene: TRBJ2-1; CDR3 DNA: TGTGCCAGCAGCTTAGATCGAGGACAGGGGGTCCGGGATGAGCAGTTCTTC; CDR3 protein: CASSLDRGQGVRDEQFF
V gene: TRBV12-5; D gene: NA; clone size: NA; J gene: TRBJ2-3; CDR3 DNA: TGTGCTAGTGGATCCAGGGCTGATACGCAGTATTTT; CDR3 protein: CASGSRADTQYF
V gene: TRBV18; D gene: TRBD2; clone size: NA; J gene: TRBJ2-7; CDR3 DNA: TGTGCCAGCTCACCCCAGGGACTAGCGGGGTCCTACGAGCAGTACTTC; CDR3 protein: CASSPQGLAGSYEQYF
V gene: TRBV4-1; D gene: NA; clone size: few; J gene: TRBJ2-7; CDR3 DNA: TGCGCCAGCAGCCAAGTGGGAAGAGGGTCCTACGAGCAGTACTTC; CDR3 protein: CASSQVGRGSYEQYF
V gene: TRBV7-8; D gene: NA; clone size: NA; J gene: TRBJ2-7; CDR3 DNA: TGTGCCAGCAGCTCCCTTCCCGGCGAGCAGTACTTC; CDR3 protein: CASSSLPGEQYF
V gene: TRBV5-1; D gene: NA; clone size: NA; J gene: TRBJ2-1; CDR3 DNA: TGCGCCAGCAGCCCCGGGGGTAATGAGCAGTTCTTC; CDR3 protein: CASSPGGNEQFF
V gene: TRBV4-1; D gene: TRBD2; clone size: NA; J gene: TRBJ2-1; CDR3 DNA: TGCGCCAGCAGCCGAGCGGGACTCCTGGTAGTTGAGCAGTTCTTC; CDR3 protein: CASSRAGLLVVEQFF